The entry below describes one T cell receptor (beta chain). TCRdb processed the RT-PCR reads anew with MiXCR; each CDR3 protein has one entry. This sample has about a million distinct CDR3 sequences, with about a sixth found just once. The data are from a study of patients and donors after allogeneic stem cell transplantation. The receptor's source is a human donor who was either an allogeneic HSCT recipient or a stem cell or donor lymphocyte infusion donor (not recorded which). It is not recorded whose cells these are; they may come from a transplant donor. Sequencing was done on a sample of blood, either unsorted or a sorted T cell fraction (not recorded which).

This CDR3 reads CASSFKTGFEAFF. The CDR3 nucleotides read TGTGCCAGCAGTTTCAAGACCGGATTTGAAGCTTTCTTT. The chain uses TRBV12-3 or TRBV12-4 and TRBJ1-1, with D uncertain. V lost 3 bases and J 7 bases, leaving 12 bases between the germline ends. The CDR3 length is 13 residues.